Listed below are T cell receptor beta chains from one sample, sequenced in a study of radiation and T cells in renal cell carcinoma. Generated by immunoSEQ multiplex PCR, the TCRdb table keeps only in-frame clones and is missing some. The table has 140,000 to 150,000 clones, less than 90% seen once. The sequenced sample was blood, obtained from a patient whose treatment included radiotherapy and nephrectomy. The receptors stem from a woman aged 70-85 years with renal cell carcinoma. Each CDR3 is given with its conserved first and last residue. Each record gives: V gene, J gene, clone size, D gene, CDR3 protein, CDR3 DNA. D genes are given only for firm matches. Clone sizes are given selectively: once, few, many, or a class where the clone is expanded.

V gene: TRBV6-6; J gene: TRBJ2-7; clone size: NA; D gene: NA; CDR3 protein: CASRQGSTYEQYF; CDR3 DNA: TGTGCCAGCAGACAGGGTTCCACCTACGAGCAGTACTTC
V gene: TRBV19; J gene: TRBJ1-1; clone size: NA; D gene: NA; CDR3 protein: CASSIDVNTEAFF; CDR3 DNA: TGTGCCAGTAGTATAGATGTGAACACTGAAGCTTTCTTT
V gene: TRBV5-6; J gene: TRBJ1-1; clone size: NA; D gene: NA; CDR3 protein: CASSLVSQRGNTEAFF; CDR3 DNA: TGTGCCAGCAGCTTGGTATCACAGCGGGGCAACACTGAAGCTTTCTTT
V gene: TRBV11-1; J gene: TRBJ2-5; clone size: NA; D gene: NA; CDR3 protein: CASSSWGGLQETQYF; CDR3 DNA: TGTGCCAGCAGCTCCTGGGGAGGTCTCCAAGAGACCCAGTACTTC
V gene: TRBV2; J gene: TRBJ1-5; clone size: NA; D gene: NA; CDR3 protein: CASSDTSYTNQPQHF; CDR3 DNA: TGTGCCAGCAGCGACACCTCATACACGAATCAGCCCCAGCATTTT
V gene: TRBV21-1; J gene: TRBJ1-3; clone size: once; D gene: NA; CDR3 protein: CASSKVGFSGNTIYF; CDR3 DNA: TGTGCCAGCAGCAAAGTGGGGTTCTCTGGAAACACCATATATTTT
V gene: TRBV14; J gene: TRBJ1-2; clone size: NA; D gene: TRBD1; CDR3 protein: CASSQQGDDYGYTF; CDR3 DNA: TGTGCCAGCAGCCAACAGGGGGATGACTATGGCTACACCTTC
V gene: TRBV28; J gene: TRBJ1-1; clone size: NA; D gene: NA; CDR3 protein: CASIGQQGNTEAFF; CDR3 DNA: TGTGCCAGCATCGGACAACAGGGAAACACTGAAGCTTTCTTT
V gene: TRBV7-2; J gene: TRBJ2-1; clone size: NA; D gene: TRBD2; CDR3 protein: CASSLPGGSSYNEQFF; CDR3 DNA: TGTGCCAGCAGCTTGCCGGGGGGGAGCTCCTACAATGAGCAGTTCTTC
V gene: TRBV4-3; J gene: TRBJ2-7; clone size: NA; D gene: NA; CDR3 protein: CASSQGGGSSYEQYF; CDR3 DNA: TGCGCCAGCAGCCAAGGGGGTGGAAGCTCCTACGAGCAGTACTTC
V gene: TRBV19; J gene: TRBJ2-2; clone size: NA; D gene: NA; CDR3 protein: CASSKAGQTGELFF; CDR3 DNA: TGTGCCAGTAGTAAGGCAGGGCAAACCGGGGAGCTGTTTTTT
V gene: TRBV2; J gene: TRBJ1-5; clone size: NA; D gene: TRBD1; CDR3 protein: CASIGTGLNQPQHF; CDR3 DNA: TGTGCCAGCATCGGGACAGGCCTTAATCAGCCCCAGCATTTT
V gene: TRBV19; J gene: TRBJ1-6; clone size: NA; D gene: NA; CDR3 protein: CASSMENRRSPLHF; CDR3 DNA: TGTGCCAGTAGTATGGAGAATCGAAGGTCACCCCTCCACTTT
V gene: TRBV5-1; J gene: TRBJ2-3; clone size: NA; D gene: TRBD2; CDR3 protein: CASSFGTSQDTQYF; CDR3 DNA: TGCGCCAGCAGCTTTGGGACTAGTCAGGATACGCAGTATTTT
V gene: TRBV25-1; J gene: TRBJ2-1; clone size: few; D gene: NA; CDR3 protein: CASSVGTGGWNEQFF; CDR3 DNA: TGTGCCAGCAGTGTAGGTACGGGGGGCTGGAATGAGCAGTTCTTC
V gene: TRBV4-3; J gene: TRBJ2-3; clone size: NA; D gene: TRBD2; CDR3 protein: CASSLGLAGNTDTQYF; CDR3 DNA: TGCGCCAGCAGCCTGGGACTAGCGGGGAACACAGATACGCAGTATTTT
V gene: TRBV28; J gene: TRBJ2-7; clone size: NA; D gene: NA; CDR3 protein: CASSGDMTIYEQYF; CDR3 DNA: TGTGCCAGCAGTGGAGACATGACCATCTACGAGCAGTACTTC
V gene: TRBV19; J gene: TRBJ1-5; clone size: once; D gene: NA; CDR3 protein: CASSMVGGVSNQPQHF; CDR3 DNA: TGTGCCAGTAGTATGGTTGGGGGGGTTAGCAATCAGCCCCAGCATTTT
V gene: TRBV28; J gene: TRBJ1-1; clone size: NA; D gene: NA; CDR3 protein: CASRGRPEAFF; CDR3 DNA: TGTGCCAGCAGGGGGCGCCCTGAAGCTTTCTTT
V gene: TRBV10-2; J gene: TRBJ2-3; clone size: NA; D gene: NA; CDR3 protein: CASREGGAKADTQYF; CDR3 DNA: TGCGCCAGCAGGGAAGGGGGGGCCAAGGCAGATACGCAGTATTTT
V gene: TRBV4-3; J gene: TRBJ2-7; clone size: NA; D gene: NA; CDR3 protein: CASSQDLGAQNKGHEQYF; CDR3 DNA: TGCGCCAGCAGCCAAGATTTGGGGGCGCAAAATAAGGGACACGAGCAGTACTTC
V gene: TRBV29-1; J gene: TRBJ2-7; clone size: NA; D gene: NA; CDR3 protein: CSVGEFQGLIAYEQYF; CDR3 DNA: TGCAGCGTTGGGGAGTTCCAGGGGCTAATCGCCTACGAGCAGTACTTC
V gene: TRBV4-3; J gene: TRBJ2-6; clone size: NA; D gene: NA; CDR3 protein: CASSTGTGQF; CDR3 DNA: TGCGCCAGCAGCACCGGCACCGGGCAGTTT
V gene: TRBV11-2; J gene: TRBJ1-2; clone size: NA; D gene: NA; CDR3 protein: CASSSRTANGYTF; CDR3 DNA: TGTGCCAGCAGCTCCCGGACAGCGAATGGCTACACCTTC
V gene: TRBV5-4; J gene: TRBJ1-2; clone size: NA; D gene: NA; CDR3 protein: CASSLVGQVYGYTF; CDR3 DNA: TGTGCCAGCAGCTTGGTAGGCCAGGTCTATGGCTACACCTTC
V gene: TRBV28; J gene: TRBJ2-1; clone size: few; D gene: NA; CDR3 protein: CASSDDEQFF; CDR3 DNA: TGTGCCAGCAGTGACGATGAGCAGTTCTTC
V gene: TRBV7-6; J gene: TRBJ1-4; clone size: NA; D gene: NA; CDR3 protein: CASSLRDNEKLFF; CDR3 DNA: TGTGCCAGCAGCTTAAGGGATAATGAAAAACTGTTTTTT
V gene: TRBV28; J gene: TRBJ1-1; clone size: NA; D gene: NA; CDR3 protein: CASSDGGLGAFF; CDR3 DNA: TGTGCCAGCAGCGATGGAGGGTTGGGAGCTTTCTTT
V gene: TRBV11-3; J gene: TRBJ2-3; clone size: NA; D gene: TRBD2; CDR3 protein: CASSLSGGIDTQYF; CDR3 DNA: TGTGCCAGCAGCTTAAGCGGGGGGATAGATACGCAGTATTTT
V gene: TRBV19; J gene: TRBJ2-4; clone size: NA; D gene: NA; CDR3 protein: CASSIDRVGIQYF; CDR3 DNA: TGTGCCAGTAGTATAGATCGTGTGGGCATTCAGTACTTC
V gene: TRBV19; J gene: TRBJ1-2; clone size: few; D gene: NA; CDR3 protein: CASSMPVRDGLAGTF; CDR3 DNA: TGTGCCAGTAGTATGCCAGTCCGGGACGGCCTAGCGGGGACCTTC
V gene: TRBV5-1; J gene: TRBJ2-7; clone size: NA; D gene: NA; CDR3 protein: CASSLAPRAGSSYEQYF; CDR3 DNA: TGCGCCAGCAGCTTGGCCCCTAGGGCAGGGAGCTCCTACGAGCAGTACTTC
V gene: TRBV18; J gene: TRBJ2-2; clone size: NA; D gene: TRBD2; CDR3 protein: CASSQETSGITGELFF; CDR3 DNA: TGTGCCAGCTCACAGGAGACTAGCGGGATCACCGGGGAGCTGTTTTTT
V gene: TRBV28; J gene: TRBJ2-7; clone size: NA; D gene: NA; CDR3 protein: CASSLRDFSSYEQYF; CDR3 DNA: TGTGCCAGCAGTTTAAGGGACTTCAGCTCCTACGAGCAGTACTTC
V gene: TRBV7-2; J gene: TRBJ1-1; clone size: NA; D gene: TRBD1; CDR3 protein: CASSQPRQGGGEAFF; CDR3 DNA: TGTGCCAGCAGCCAACCTCGACAGGGGGGGGGTGAAGCTTTCTTT
V gene: TRBV19; J gene: TRBJ1-5; clone size: NA; D gene: NA; CDR3 protein: CASSIEGRPRQPQHF; CDR3 DNA: TGTGCCAGTAGTATAGAAGGCAGGCCGAGACAGCCCCAGCATTTT
V gene: TRBV10-3; J gene: TRBJ2-7; clone size: NA; D gene: NA; CDR3 protein: CAIREDSFSYEQYF; CDR3 DNA: TGTGCCATCAGGGAGGACAGTTTCTCCTACGAGCAGTACTTC
V gene: TRBV2; J gene: TRBJ1-5; clone size: NA; D gene: NA; CDR3 protein: CASTLDRNSNQPQHF; CDR3 DNA: TGTGCCAGCACCCTTGACAGGAATAGCAATCAGCCCCAGCATTTT